The clone carrying this T cell receptor beta chain was found a few times. Its target is unknown. Building of the TCR beta libraries involved iRepertoire HTBI primers and Arm-PCR of CDR3 regions. TCRdb processed the multiplex PCR reads anew with MiXCR; each CDR3 protein has one entry. The top ten clones hold approximately 25% of a sample with 400,000 to 450,000 distinct CDR3 sequences, around 24% of them seen once. The sample comes from a study of regulatory T cells in long-lasting Graves disease. The study's findings and limits: Persistent disease was associated with favored TRBV28 usage and with favored use of TRBJ1-2 and TRBJ2-5. New patients shared fewer public clonotypes (over 900) than persistent patients did (about 2,700).

CDR1 MDHEN and CDR2 SYDVKM come from the germline V gene. CDR3 length: 12 amino acids. V was shortened by 9 bases and J by 2 bases, with 9 bases between the two germline ends. Time point here: persistent/refractory GD, antithyroid drugs over 5 years with positive TRAb. PBMCs provided the RNA from which the TCR library was made. Roughly 9.2 milliliters of peripheral blood were drawn into EDTA tubes. The rearrangement joins TRBV28 to TRBJ2-3; no clear D gene. Material: peripheral blood mononuclear cells (PBMCs), obtained when the disease was refractory, from a patient treated with antithyroid drugs. This sequence originates from a female donor with Graves disease. Written as DNA, the CDR3 is TGTGCCAGTTCGTCCCTCACAGATACGCAGTATTTT. This sequence encodes CASSSLTDTQYF.